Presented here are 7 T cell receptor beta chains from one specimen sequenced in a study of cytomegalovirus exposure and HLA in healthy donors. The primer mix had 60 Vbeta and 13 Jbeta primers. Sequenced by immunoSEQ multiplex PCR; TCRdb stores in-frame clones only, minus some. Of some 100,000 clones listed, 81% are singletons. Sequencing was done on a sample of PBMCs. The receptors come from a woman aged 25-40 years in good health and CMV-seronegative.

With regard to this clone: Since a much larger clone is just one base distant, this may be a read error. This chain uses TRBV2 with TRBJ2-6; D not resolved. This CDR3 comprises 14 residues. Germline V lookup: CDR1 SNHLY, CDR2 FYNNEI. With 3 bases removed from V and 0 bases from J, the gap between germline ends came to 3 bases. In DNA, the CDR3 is TGTGCCAGCAGTGAGAGCTCTGGGGCCAACGTCCTGACTTTC. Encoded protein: CASSESSGANVLTF.

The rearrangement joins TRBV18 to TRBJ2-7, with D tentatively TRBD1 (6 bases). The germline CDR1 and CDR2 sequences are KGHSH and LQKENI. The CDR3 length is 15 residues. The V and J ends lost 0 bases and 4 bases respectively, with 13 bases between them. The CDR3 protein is CASSPPGRGPYEQYF. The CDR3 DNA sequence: TGTGCCAGCTCACCACCAGGCAGGGGACCTTACGAGCAGTACTTC.

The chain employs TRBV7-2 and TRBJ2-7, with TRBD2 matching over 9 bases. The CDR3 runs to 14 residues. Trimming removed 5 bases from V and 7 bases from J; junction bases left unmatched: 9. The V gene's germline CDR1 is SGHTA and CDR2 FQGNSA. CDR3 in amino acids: CASSPMSGGSEQYF. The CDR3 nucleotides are TGTGCCAGCAGCCCAATGAGCGGGGGGTCGGAGCAGTACTTC.

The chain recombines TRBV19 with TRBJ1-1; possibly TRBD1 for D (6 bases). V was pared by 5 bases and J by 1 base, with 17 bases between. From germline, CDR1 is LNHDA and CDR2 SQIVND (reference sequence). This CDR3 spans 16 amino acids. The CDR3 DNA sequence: TGTGCCAGTAGTGTCCGGCAGGGAGGGGGGAACACTGAAGCTTTCTTT. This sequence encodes CASSVRQGGGNTEAFF. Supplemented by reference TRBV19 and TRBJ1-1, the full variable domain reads DGGITQSPKYLFRKEGQNVTLSCEQNLNHDAMYWYRQDPGQGLRLIYYSQIVNDFQKGDIAEGYSVSREKKESFPLTVTSAQKNPTAFYLCASSVRQGGGNTEAFFGQGTRLTVV.

In DNA, the CDR3 is TGTGCCAGCAGCTTACTAGCGGTTAGCACAGATACGCAGTATTTT. As protein: CASSLLAVSTDTQYF. The chain joins TRBV5-5 to TRBJ2-3; TRBD2 agrees at 8 bases. CDR1 is SGHKS, CDR2 YYEKEE, per germline (reference sequence). The CDR3 has 15 amino acids. V lost 2 bases to trimming and J lost 0 bases; unmatched junction nucleotides: 2.

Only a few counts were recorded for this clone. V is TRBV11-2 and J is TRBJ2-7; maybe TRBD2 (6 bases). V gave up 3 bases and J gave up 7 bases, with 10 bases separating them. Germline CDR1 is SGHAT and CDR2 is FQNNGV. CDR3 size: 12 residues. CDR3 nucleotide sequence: TGTGCCAGCAGCTTCCAGGGACTGGAGCAGTACTTC. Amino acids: CASSFQGLEQYF.

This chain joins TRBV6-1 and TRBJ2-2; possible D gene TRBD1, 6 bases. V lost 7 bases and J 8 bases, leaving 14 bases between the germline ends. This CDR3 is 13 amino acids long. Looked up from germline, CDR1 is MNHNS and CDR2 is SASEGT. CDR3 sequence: CASKPGARGELFF. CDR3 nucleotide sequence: TGTGCCAGCAAACCAGGGGCAAGAGGGGAGCTGTTTTTT.